This is a list of T cell receptor beta chains from one sample in a study of shared T cell receptors in the human thymus. Repertoires were generated with immunoSEQ multiplex PCR, while TCRdb's copy carries only in-frame clones and drops some. The sample lists some 640,000 clones; 87% were seen once. The data were also submitted as part of a second study, on human thymus T cells.

Sequenced sample: thymocytes. The receptors here all came from a boy younger than two with a congenital heart defect. Both conserved end residues are part of each CDR3. The size entry is marked missing in some rows and otherwise reads once, few, many or a size class.

abundance: -; v_gene: TRBV7-7; j_gene: TRBJ1-1; CDR3aa: CASSPGQGENTEAFF
abundance: few; v_gene: TRBV28; j_gene: TRBJ2-7; CDR3aa: CASTPVRRWDYEQYF
abundance: -; v_gene: TRBV2; j_gene: TRBJ1-1; CDR3aa: CASSANRGGRNTEAFF
abundance: once; v_gene: TRBV4-3; j_gene: TRBJ2-3; CDR3aa: CASSQDSWSGGCADTQYF
abundance: -; v_gene: TRBV27; j_gene: TRBJ1-2; CDR3aa: CASSPRTERNYGYTF
abundance: -; v_gene: TRBV27; j_gene: TRBJ1-2; CDR3aa: CASRPDRNLYGYTF
abundance: -; v_gene: TRBV19; j_gene: TRBJ1-5; CDR3aa: CASSPPGDQPQHF
abundance: -; v_gene: TRBV18; j_gene: TRBJ2-1; CDR3aa: CASDRDYNEQFF
abundance: -; v_gene: TRBV28; j_gene: TRBJ1-4; CDR3aa: CASSHTLRTGTGHAAGEKLFF
abundance: -; v_gene: TRBV4-3; j_gene: TRBJ2-7; CDR3aa: CASSQERWTDPPYEQYF
abundance: -; v_gene: TRBV9; j_gene: TRBJ1-3; CDR3aa: CASSPRTGDGGNTIYF
abundance: -; v_gene: TRBV12-5; j_gene: TRBJ2-7; CDR3aa: CASGGPSSISGRPYEQYF
abundance: -; v_gene: TRBV4-2; j_gene: TRBJ1-2; CDR3aa: CASSQNPGQGVNGYTF
abundance: -; v_gene: TRBV18; j_gene: TRBJ2-7; CDR3aa: CASSPQSGLAGVHEQYF
abundance: -; v_gene: TRBV27; j_gene: TRBJ2-1; CDR3aa: CASSPRLAGGVSNEQFF
abundance: few; v_gene: TRBV29-1; j_gene: TRBJ1-1; CDR3aa: CSVERPRDRENTEAFF
abundance: -; v_gene: TRBV19; j_gene: TRBJ1-2; CDR3aa: CASSLGGNYGYTF
abundance: -; v_gene: TRBV12-5; j_gene: TRBJ1-5; CDR3aa: CASGLNQGGQPQHF
abundance: -; v_gene: TRBV5-6; j_gene: TRBJ2-5; CDR3aa: CASSLLRTGGQETQYF
abundance: -; v_gene: TRBV5-3; j_gene: TRBJ1-5; CDR3aa: CARSFWGAGGFGNQPQHF
abundance: -; v_gene: TRBV4-2; j_gene: TRBJ1-2; CDR3aa: CASSQGQSYGYTF
abundance: -; v_gene: TRBV6-1; j_gene: TRBJ2-5; CDR3aa: CASIGVRGQETQYF
abundance: once; v_gene: TRBV4-3; j_gene: TRBJ2-7; CDR3aa: CASSQDPLGDEQYF
abundance: -; v_gene: TRBV6-5; j_gene: TRBJ2-3; CDR3aa: CASSTGQGTDTQYF
abundance: -; v_gene: TRBV5-5; j_gene: TRBJ2-7; CDR3aa: CASSSTSGRARYEQYF
abundance: -; v_gene: TRBV4-2; j_gene: TRBJ1-4; CDR3aa: CASSQGSVATNEKLFF